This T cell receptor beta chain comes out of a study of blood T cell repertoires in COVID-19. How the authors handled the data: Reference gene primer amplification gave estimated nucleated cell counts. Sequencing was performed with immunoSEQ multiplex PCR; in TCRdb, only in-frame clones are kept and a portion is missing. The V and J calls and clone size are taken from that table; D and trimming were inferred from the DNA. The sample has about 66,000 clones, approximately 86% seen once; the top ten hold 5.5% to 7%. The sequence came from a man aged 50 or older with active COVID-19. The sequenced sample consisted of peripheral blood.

CDR3 protein: CASSDAPGQGTDTQYF. The CDR3 DNA follows: TGTGCCAGCAGTGATGCTCCGGGACAGGGGACAGATACGCAGTATTTT. The chain uses TRBV6-1 and TRBJ2-3; 10 bases map to TRBD1. The CDR3 loop spans 16 amino acids. Trimming cost V 3 bases and J 3 bases; bases outside gene matches: 6. Germline V gene data show CDR1 as MNHNS and CDR2 as SASEGT.